This is a list of T cell receptor beta chains from one sample in a study of response to subunit inactivated influenza vaccine. TCRdb passed the RT-PCR reads through MiXCR, listing each CDR3 protein once. The sample records just under 550,000 distinct CDR3 sequences, around 21% being singletons. In addition, the sample was reused for a study of T cells expressing NK-cell markers.

The sample consisted of CD4+ T cells sorted from PBMCs, taken approximately 13 days after vaccination. The receptors shown here come from a man aged 50-59 years who received an inactivated influenza vaccine. Both conserved end residues are part of each CDR3. A D gene is named only where the DNA matches it firmly. Clone size, where shown, is once, few, many, or a class for clones that have expanded.

-	-	TRBV6-5	TRBJ2-3	TGTGCCAGCAGTTACTTGGTCCCCGGGTTAGTCTCCACAGATACGCAGTATTTT	CASSYLVPGLVSTDTQYF
few	TRBD2	TRBV28	TRBJ2-7	TGTGCCAGCAGTTTTTCGGGAGGACCCTACGAGCAGTACTTC	CASSFSGGPYEQYF
-	-	TRBV4-3	TRBJ2-5	TGCGCCAGCAGCCTGAATAGGATTCTGGCTAGCGGAGGGGGAGAGACCCAGTACTTC	CASSLNRILASGGGETQYF
-	TRBD1	TRBV6-1	TRBJ1-4	TGTGCCAGCAGACCACAGGGGGTTAATGAAAAACTGTTTTTT	CASRPQGVNEKLFF
few	-	TRBV29-1	TRBJ2-1	TGCAGCGTTCGACATGTGAGTGAGCAGTTCTTC	CSVRHVSEQFF
few	TRBD1	TRBV30	TRBJ1-5	TGTGCCTGGTTAGGGGGCCTGCCCGGAGGTCAGCCCCAGCATTTT	CAWLGGLPGGQPQHF
few	-	TRBV7-2	TRBJ2-2	TGTGCCAGCAGTCCACGGCAGGCGAACACCGGGGAGCTGTTTTTT	CASSPRQANTGELFF
-	-	TRBV20-1	TRBJ2-7	TGCAGTGCTAGTCGTAGCTTTTCCTACGAGCAGTACTTC	CSASRSFSYEQYF
-	TRBD1	TRBV29-1	TRBJ2-3	TGCAGCGTTGACGGCAGGGGGAAGACGCAGTATTTT	CSVDGRGKTQYF
-	TRBD1	TRBV20-1	TRBJ1-2	TGCAGTGCTCCTCCCGGGACAGGGGGTTATGGCTACACCTTC	CSAPPGTGGYGYTF
-	TRBD1	TRBV23-1	TRBJ2-5	TGCGCCAGCAGTCAATCGGGGGACAGAACCCAAGAGACCCAGTACTTC	CASSQSGDRTQETQYF
-	TRBD2	TRBV3-1	TRBJ2-1	TGTGCCAGCAGCCAAGGGACTAGCTTCAATGAGCAGTTCTTC	CASSQGTSFNEQFF
-	-	TRBV2	TRBJ1-1	TGTGCCAGCAATCCGGCAGGGTCGGATGAAGCTTTCTTT	CASNPAGSDEAFF
few	TRBD1	TRBV7-9	TRBJ2-1	TGTGCCAGCAGCCAATCCGGGACAGGCAATGAGCAGTTCTTC	CASSQSGTGNEQFF
many	TRBD2	TRBV6-2/TRBV6-3	TRBJ2-3	TGTGCCAGCAGTTACTTACCGGGACTAGCGGGGGGGCTTGGTTGGACAGATACGCAGTATTTT	CASSYLPGLAGGLGWTDTQYF
-	-	TRBV9	TRBJ2-3	TGTGCCAGCAGCGTAGGGGTCGGAATACCAGATACGCAGTATTTT	CASSVGVGIPDTQYF
few	-	TRBV10-3	TRBJ2-1	TGTGCCATCAGCAACGTACGCGGGGAAAGGTATTCGAGAAATGAGCAGTTCTTC	CAISNVRGERYSRNEQFF
few	-	TRBV5-1	TRBJ1-5	TGCGCCAGCAGCTCCGCAGGGCTTTCCAGTCAGCCCCAGCATTTT	CASSSAGLSSQPQHF
-	-	TRBV5-1	TRBJ1-1	TGCGCCAGCAGCCCCCAGGGGAGCAACCCTGAAGCTTTCTTT	CASSPQGSNPEAFF
-	TRBD1	TRBV29-1	TRBJ1-1	TGCAGCGCTCTGACAGGGGCCTTTATGAACACTGAAGCTTTCTTT	CSALTGAFMNTEAFF
few	TRBD1	TRBV12-3/TRBV12-4	TRBJ2-1	TGTGCCAGCAGTTTTAGGGGGACAGGAGTTTACAATGAGCAGTTCTTC	CASSFRGTGVYNEQFF
few	TRBD1	TRBV7-2	TRBJ1-4	TGTGCCAGCAGCAACTCCGGGACAGCTAAAAAACTGTTTTTT	CASSNSGTAKKLFF
few	-	TRBV24-1	TRBJ2-2	TGTGCCACCAGTGACCCAGCCGGGAACACCGGGGAGCTGTTTTTT	CATSDPAGNTGELFF
-	-	TRBV18	TRBJ2-1	TGTGCCAGCTCACCTAGTCAGGTATCCTACAATGAGCAGTTCTTC	CASSPSQVSYNEQFF
-	TRBD1	TRBV29-1	TRBJ2-5	TGCAGCGTTAATAGACAGGGCTTACCCGAGACCCAGTACTTC	CSVNRQGLPETQYF
-	TRBD1	TRBV7-2	TRBJ2-1	TGTGCCAGCAGCCCCGGGACAGCGCGTAACTCCTACAATGAGCAGTTCTTC	CASSPGTARNSYNEQFF
-	TRBD2	TRBV20-1	TRBJ2-4	TGCAGTGCTAGAGCGGCGGTTGTGGGACTAGCAGTTCAAAACATTCAGTACTTC	CSARAAVVGLAVQNIQYF
few	-	TRBV28	TRBJ2-3	TGTGCCAGCGGTAACAGGGAAACAGATACGCAGTATTTT	CASGNRETDTQYF
-	-	TRBV18	TRBJ1-6	TGTGCCAGCTCACCCCTCCCAGATTATAATTCACCCCTCCACTTT	CASSPLPDYNSPLHF
-	-	TRBV5-1	TRBJ2-5	TGCGCCAGCAGCCCGAACGGAAACACGGGAGAGACCCAGTACTTC	CASSPNGNTGETQYF
many	TRBD1	TRBV12-3/TRBV12-4	TRBJ1-6	TGTGCCAGCAGCCCCGGGACAGGCGTTTATAATTCACCCCTCCACTTT	CASSPGTGVYNSPLHF
-	TRBD2	TRBV10-3	TRBJ2-3	TGTGCCATCAACAAGCGGGGGGGTGGCACAGATACGCAGTATTTT	CAINKRGGGTDTQYF
few	TRBD2	TRBV7-8	TRBJ2-3	TGTGCCAGCAGCACAAGAGTAGCGGGAAGCACAGATACGCAGTATTTT	CASSTRVAGSTDTQYF
-	-	TRBV24-1	TRBJ2-1	TGTGCCACCAGCAAAGGGGGGGGGACTGCCTGGCAGCAGTTCTTC	CATSKGGGTAWQQFF
-	-	TRBV7-9	TRBJ2-5	TGTGCCAGCAGCTTAGTTTGGGGAGAGACCCAGTACTTC	CASSLVWGETQYF
few	-	TRBV4-3	TRBJ1-6	TGCGCCAGCAGCCAAGAACTGTTTAATTCACCCCTCCACTTT	CASSQELFNSPLHF
-	-	TRBV4-2	TRBJ1-1	TGTGCCAGCAGCCTCCCGAGTGGCCAGGGGCGCACTGAAGCTTTCTTT	CASSLPSGQGRTEAFF
many	TRBD1	TRBV20-1	TRBJ1-1	TGCAGTGCTAGCGGACAGGGGGCCTCATGGGCTGAAGCTTTCTTT	CSASGQGASWAEAFF
few	-	TRBV9	TRBJ2-3	TGTGCCAGCAGCGCACAGGGAATGGGCACAGATACGCAGTATTTT	CASSAQGMGTDTQYF
-	-	TRBV10-3	TRBJ2-3	TGTGCCATCAGTGCCGACTCGGCAGATACGCAGTATTTT	CAISADSADTQYF
-	-	TRBV28	TRBJ1-2	TGTGCCAGCAGGGGGACCACTAACTATGGCTACACCTTC	CASRGTTNYGYTF
many	-	TRBV6-5	TRBJ2-5	TGTGCCAGCAGTGACTCGCCCGTCCGGACCCAGTACTTC	CASSDSPVRTQYF
few	-	TRBV20-1	TRBJ2-2	TGCAGTGCGCTGCTGGGGAACACCGGGGAGCTGTTTTTT	CSALLGNTGELFF
few	-	TRBV6-5	TRBJ2-1	TGTGCCAGCAGTTACTCGACAAAAACAGGGAAAGAATACAATGAGCAGTTCTTC	CASSYSTKTGKEYNEQFF
few	-	TRBV20-1	TRBJ2-1	TGCAGTGCTAGAGTGGATATCAATGAGCAGTTCTTC	CSARVDINEQFF
-	TRBD2	TRBV7-9	TRBJ2-6	TGTGCCAGCAGATCTAGCGGGAGGCTCTCTGGGGCCAACGTCCTGACTTTC	CASRSSGRLSGANVLTF